Included here is one T cell receptor (beta chain) sequence, with context. This entry belongs to a study of response to subunit inactivated influenza vaccine. TCRdb itself ran the RT-PCR reads through MiXCR, one entry per CDR3 protein. This sample has hundreds of thousands of distinct CDR3 sequences, with about an eighth found just once. V lost 4 bases, J lost 6 bases, and 12 bases lay in between. Per the germline V gene, CDR1 is SGHRS and CDR2 is YFSETQ. The CDR3 runs 13 residues. The chain combines TRBV5-1 with TRBJ2-3, with D tentatively TRBD2 (6 bases). The clonotype comes from a man aged 45-60 years who received an inactivated influenza vaccine. The sequenced sample was PBMCs from blood, obtained on the day of vaccination. The CDR3 DNA is TGCGCCAGCAGCGAGGGGACTTTGGATACGCAGTATTTT. This translates into CASSEGTLDTQYF.